The present T cell receptor beta chain was sequenced within a study of blood T cell repertoires in COVID-19. As for the study in general: The origin of the acute and convalescent COVID-19 samples was the United States, Italy and Spain. In each case, the material was cDNA or gDNA derived from T cells, B-cell-depleted T cells, or PBMCs.

Authors' analysis steps: Amplification of reference gene primers was used by the study to estimate nucleated cell counts. Data came from immunoSEQ multiplex PCR; TCRdb stores just in-frame clones and leaves some out. V, J and clone size reflect that table, while D and trimming were determined from the DNA. This table holds 81,000 or so clones, 89% found once. Germline V lookup: CDR1 SGHTA, CDR2 FQGNSA. The CDR3 extends over 15 amino acids. J lost 5 bases, V lost 3 bases, and 7 bases had no gene match. The TCR originated in a man in his 70s with active or convalescent COVID-19. The sample taken for sequencing was peripheral blood. The gene calls are TRBV7-2 and TRBJ2-5, with TRBD2 matching 9 bases. This chain's CDR3 is CASSFLAGIGETQYF. The CDR3 DNA sequence: TGTGCCAGCAGCTTTCTAGCGGGGATCGGGGAGACCCAGTACTTC.